This TCR beta chain was recovered during a study of T cell repertoires in cytomegalovirus infection. As for the study in general: Public TCR beta signatures were indicative of both CMV infection and a matching HLA type. Study findings and constraints: Carriers of CMV plus the relevant HLA were identified by cumulative public TCR beta family frequency.

Trimming took 2 bases from V and 0 from J, leaving 7 bases between them. Germline V gene data show CDR1 as SEHNR and CDR2 as FQNEAQ (reference sequence). This CDR3 is built from 14 residues. TCRdb redid the calling of the reads with MiXCR, one entry per CDR3 protein. This table holds about 140,000 distinct CDR3 sequences, 5.5% to 8% found once. About this clonotype itself: What it recognizes is unknown.

This chain joins TRBV7-9 and TRBJ2-5; no reliable D call. Source material: PBMCs. The origin of this receptor is a human donor in good health (CMV status not recorded). Some clones in this sample may be carry-over from other donors' samples. The CDR3 loop reads CASSLSQYQETQYF. CDR3 coding DNA: TGTGCCAGCAGCTTATCACAATACCAAGAGACCCAGTACTTC.